These T cell receptor beta chains were read from a single sample in a study of neurological immune-mediated disorders. TCRdb fed the 5' RACE reads into MiXCR, producing one record per CDR3 protein. The top ten hold approximately 3.4% of the sample, which has around 100,000 distinct CDR3 sequences, 11% seen once. Sequenced material: PBMCs. The receptors originated from a female donor with HTLV-1-associated myelopathy (HAM/TSP). The CDR3 runs from the conserved cysteine through the conserved F or W. Fields, in order: V gene, D gene, J gene, clone size, CDR3 DNA, CDR3 protein. The D gene is left open where the match is weak. Clone size is stated in some rows and not others, as once, few, many or a class when expanded.

V gene: TRBV20-1; D gene: TRBD1; J gene: TRBJ1-6; clone size: many; CDR3 DNA: TGCAGTGCTAGGGACCGCCGACAGGGAGGGGATTCACCCCTCCACTTT; CDR3 protein: CSARDRRQGGDSPLHF
V gene: TRBV2; D gene: NA; J gene: TRBJ2-6; clone size: many; CDR3 DNA: TGTGCCAGCACCTTAGGGCGCTCTGGGGCCAACGTCCTGACTTTC; CDR3 protein: CASTLGRSGANVLTF
V gene: TRBV5-1; D gene: NA; J gene: TRBJ2-1; clone size: many; CDR3 DNA: TGCGCCAGCAGCTTGGGGGCCTCCTACAATGAGCAGTTCTTC; CDR3 protein: CASSLGASYNEQFF
V gene: TRBV7-3; D gene: TRBD2; J gene: TRBJ2-1; clone size: many; CDR3 DNA: TGTGCCAGCAGCTTATCTAGCGGGGGGTACAATGAGCAGTTCTTC; CDR3 protein: CASSLSSGGYNEQFF
V gene: TRBV27; D gene: NA; J gene: TRBJ1-2; clone size: many; CDR3 DNA: TGTGCCAGCAGTTTTCAGGGGCCTGACTATGGCTACACCTTC; CDR3 protein: CASSFQGPDYGYTF
V gene: TRBV5-1; D gene: NA; J gene: TRBJ1-2; clone size: NA; CDR3 DNA: TGCGCCAGCAGCTTAATGGCCGGGGGGGGGACCACCTATGGCTACACCTTC; CDR3 protein: CASSLMAGGGTTYGYTF
V gene: TRBV5-1; D gene: NA; J gene: TRBJ1-1; clone size: many; CDR3 DNA: TGCGCCAGCAGCTTGTCAGGGTCGGGCACTGAAGCTTTCTTT; CDR3 protein: CASSLSGSGTEAFF
V gene: TRBV7-3; D gene: TRBD2; J gene: TRBJ2-1; clone size: many; CDR3 DNA: TGTGCCAGCAGCTTATTCTCCCCGACTAGCGCTCACAATGAGCAGTTCTTC; CDR3 protein: CASSLFSPTSAHNEQFF
V gene: TRBV7-2; D gene: TRBD2; J gene: TRBJ2-7; clone size: many; CDR3 DNA: TGTGCCAGCAGCTTAAGACTAGCGGGGGGCACGTCCTACGAGCAGTACTTC; CDR3 protein: CASSLRLAGGTSYEQYF
V gene: TRBV5-1; D gene: TRBD2; J gene: TRBJ2-1; clone size: NA; CDR3 DNA: TGCGCCAGCAGCTTGTGGGTCGGCGGGGGGGCCGTAAATGAGCAGTTCTTC; CDR3 protein: CASSLWVGGGAVNEQFF
V gene: TRBV27; D gene: TRBD1; J gene: TRBJ2-3; clone size: many; CDR3 DNA: TGTGCCAGCAGTTCCCATTTTCCGGACAGGGCGGTGACAGATACGCAGTATTTT; CDR3 protein: CASSSHFPDRAVTDTQYF
V gene: TRBV6-6; D gene: NA; J gene: TRBJ1-4; clone size: many; CDR3 DNA: TGTGCCAGCAGAGCGGGGGGGGCGTATGAAAAACTGTTTTTT; CDR3 protein: CASRAGGAYEKLFF
V gene: TRBV20-1; D gene: TRBD1; J gene: TRBJ2-7; clone size: many; CDR3 DNA: TGCAGTGCTACCGGGACAGGGGGATACTCCTACGAGCAGTACTTC; CDR3 protein: CSATGTGGYSYEQYF
V gene: TRBV20-1; D gene: TRBD2; J gene: TRBJ2-1; clone size: many; CDR3 DNA: TGCAGTGCTAGAGCCACCAGAGCGGGGAATGAGCAGTTCTTC; CDR3 protein: CSARATRAGNEQFF
V gene: TRBV7-2; D gene: NA; J gene: TRBJ2-1; clone size: many; CDR3 DNA: TGTGCCAGCAGCTTAGGAGGGACTCGGAACATCAATGAGCAGTTCTTC; CDR3 protein: CASSLGGTRNINEQFF
V gene: TRBV7-8; D gene: NA; J gene: TRBJ1-5; clone size: many; CDR3 DNA: TGTGCCAGCAGCTTCGACGGGTTCAATCAGCCCCAGCATTTT; CDR3 protein: CASSFDGFNQPQHF
V gene: TRBV20-1; D gene: TRBD2; J gene: TRBJ2-7; clone size: many; CDR3 DNA: TGCAGTGCTAGGAGGCGGGGGGGTGACGAGCAGTACTTC; CDR3 protein: CSARRRGGDEQYF
V gene: TRBV24-1; D gene: NA; J gene: TRBJ2-1; clone size: NA; CDR3 DNA: TGTGCCACCAGTGATCGCCTAGCTGGGGGAATATATGAGCGGTTCTTC; CDR3 protein: CATSDRLAGGIYERFF
V gene: TRBV29-1; D gene: NA; J gene: TRBJ2-1; clone size: NA; CDR3 DNA: TGCAGCCGCCCTCGGGGGACCCGTTTAGACAATGAGCAGTTCTTC; CDR3 protein: CSRPRGTRLDNEQFF
V gene: TRBV10-2; D gene: NA; J gene: TRBJ2-3; clone size: many; CDR3 DNA: TGCGCCAGCAGTGAGTCTCTAGCGTACACAGATACGCAGTATTTT; CDR3 protein: CASSESLAYTDTQYF
V gene: TRBV7-2; D gene: TRBD2; J gene: TRBJ2-7; clone size: many; CDR3 DNA: TGTGCCAGCAGCGTTAGCGGGGGGTGGGAGCAGTACTTC; CDR3 protein: CASSVSGGWEQYF
V gene: TRBV6-5; D gene: TRBD1; J gene: TRBJ2-7; clone size: many; CDR3 DNA: TGTGCCAGCAGTCACAGGGGGCCCTTGGCGTACGAGCAGTACTTC; CDR3 protein: CASSHRGPLAYEQYF
V gene: TRBV7-2; D gene: NA; J gene: TRBJ2-7; clone size: NA; CDR3 DNA: TGTGCCAGCAGCTTAAACCACAGGGGGGGTGAGCAGTACTTC; CDR3 protein: CASSLNHRGGEQYF
V gene: TRBV12-5; D gene: NA; J gene: TRBJ2-1; clone size: many; CDR3 DNA: TGTGCTAGTGCTCGGGGCGGTTACTACAATGAGCAGTTCTTC; CDR3 protein: CASARGGYYNEQFF
V gene: TRBV7-2; D gene: TRBD2; J gene: TRBJ2-1; clone size: NA; CDR3 DNA: TGTGCCAGCAGCTTATTAGGTAGCGGGGGCCGCAGGGATGAGCAGTTCTTC; CDR3 protein: CASSLLGSGGRRDEQFF
V gene: TRBV10-3; D gene: TRBD1; J gene: TRBJ1-5; clone size: few; CDR3 DNA: TGTGCCATCAGTGCAGACAGGGGGAATCAGCCCCAGCATTTT; CDR3 protein: CAISADRGNQPQHF
V gene: TRBV18; D gene: NA; J gene: TRBJ2-1; clone size: few; CDR3 DNA: TGTGCCAGCTCACCATCCGTGGGGATCTACAATGAGCAGTTCTTC; CDR3 protein: CASSPSVGIYNEQFF
V gene: TRBV12-3/TRBV12-4; D gene: TRBD1; J gene: TRBJ2-7; clone size: many; CDR3 DNA: TGTGCCAGCAGTCGTGACAGGGCGTGGTACGAGCAGTACTTC; CDR3 protein: CASSRDRAWYEQYF
V gene: TRBV6-5; D gene: NA; J gene: TRBJ2-3; clone size: many; CDR3 DNA: TGTGCCAGCAGCTTCGCCGGGACAACTAGCACAGATACGCAGTATTTT; CDR3 protein: CASSFAGTTSTDTQYF
V gene: TRBV29-1; D gene: TRBD1; J gene: TRBJ2-7; clone size: many; CDR3 DNA: TGCAGCGTCCGACAGGGCAACACCTACGAGCAGTACTTC; CDR3 protein: CSVRQGNTYEQYF
V gene: TRBV7-2; D gene: NA; J gene: TRBJ2-3; clone size: NA; CDR3 DNA: TGTGCCAGCAGCTTAGGGGGGGCAGATACGCAGTATTTT; CDR3 protein: CASSLGGADTQYF
V gene: TRBV6-1; D gene: NA; J gene: TRBJ2-3; clone size: many; CDR3 DNA: TGTGCCAGCACCCCCGGACGTTCCGATGGCACAGATACGCAGTATTTT; CDR3 protein: CASTPGRSDGTDTQYF
V gene: TRBV20-1; D gene: NA; J gene: TRBJ2-3; clone size: many; CDR3 DNA: TGCAGTGCCTTCCTTGTGGGGTGGTTCAAGGATACGCAGTATTTT; CDR3 protein: CSAFLVGWFKDTQYF
V gene: TRBV7-9; D gene: NA; J gene: TRBJ2-7; clone size: many; CDR3 DNA: TGTGCCAGCAGCTCCGTACCGGATTACGAGCAGTACTTC; CDR3 protein: CASSSVPDYEQYF
V gene: TRBV29-1; D gene: TRBD1; J gene: TRBJ2-1; clone size: NA; CDR3 DNA: TGCAGCGTGGGCCGGGACAGCACCTACAATGAGCAGTTCTTC; CDR3 protein: CSVGRDSTYNEQFF